The clone carrying this TCR beta chain was detected only once. Antigen specificity is unknown. The data were taken from a study of cytomegalovirus exposure and HLA in healthy donors. Study in general: The same platform as the 666 first-cohort repertoires was used for the 110 or so validation repertoires, a later analysis reported. Regarding the study as a whole: Diagnosis of cytomegalovirus status made by the classifier reportedly showed high specificity and sensitivity. Associated with cytomegalovirus, according to the listing, were 170 or so TCR beta chains. According to a later analysis, TCR clusters from the first cohort tended to co-occur in the 120 or so validation repertoires.

Clones were read by immunoSEQ multiplex PCR, and TCRdb kept only the in-frame ones, dropping some. Of more than 130,000 clones listed, 88% are singletons. The trim removed 5 bases at V and 2 bases at J, leaving 4 bases unmatched. Per the germline V gene, CDR1 is SGHTA and CDR2 is FQGNSA. The CDR3 runs 15 residues. This receptor was taken from a woman aged 18 to 35 in good health and CMV-seropositive. V and J are TRBV7-2 and TRBJ2-1, with 9 nucleotides matching TRBD2. The sequenced material came from PBMCs. The CDR3 region is CASSPIAGAYNEQFF. CDR3 nucleotides: TGTGCCAGCAGCCCTATAGCGGGAGCCTACAATGAGCAGTTCTTC.